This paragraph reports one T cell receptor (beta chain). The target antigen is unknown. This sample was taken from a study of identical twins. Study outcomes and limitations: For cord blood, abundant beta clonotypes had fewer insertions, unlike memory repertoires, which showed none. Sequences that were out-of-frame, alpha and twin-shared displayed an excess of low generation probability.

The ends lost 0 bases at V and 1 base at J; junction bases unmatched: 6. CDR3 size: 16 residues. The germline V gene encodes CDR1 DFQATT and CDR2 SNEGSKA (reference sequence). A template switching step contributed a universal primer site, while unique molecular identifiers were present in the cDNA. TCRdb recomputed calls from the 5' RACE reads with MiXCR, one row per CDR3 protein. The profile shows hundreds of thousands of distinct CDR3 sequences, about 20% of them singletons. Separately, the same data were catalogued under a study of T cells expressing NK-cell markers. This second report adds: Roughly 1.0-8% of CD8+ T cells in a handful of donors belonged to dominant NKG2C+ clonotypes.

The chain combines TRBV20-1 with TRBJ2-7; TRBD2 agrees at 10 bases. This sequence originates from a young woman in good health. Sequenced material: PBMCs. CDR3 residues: CSARDPAGGTSYEQYF. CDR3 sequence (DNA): TGCAGTGCTAGAGACCCAGCGGGAGGGACATCCTACGAGCAGTACTTC.